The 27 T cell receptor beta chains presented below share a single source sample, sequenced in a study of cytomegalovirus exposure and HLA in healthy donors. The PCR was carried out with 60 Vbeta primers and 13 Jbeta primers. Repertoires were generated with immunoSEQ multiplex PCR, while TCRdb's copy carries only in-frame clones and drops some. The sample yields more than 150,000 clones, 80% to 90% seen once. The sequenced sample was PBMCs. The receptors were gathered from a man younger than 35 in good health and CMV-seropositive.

The CDR3 loop is CASSLSSIRGNTEAFF. The CDR3 DNA reads TGTGCCAGCAGTTTATCGTCAATCAGGGGCAACACTGAAGCTTTCTTT. The rearrangement links TRBV27 to TRBJ1-1; D is possibly TRBD1 (6 bases). Deletions cut 0 bases from V and 2 bases from J, with 13 bases between. This CDR3 has 16 residues. CDR1 and CDR2 from the germline V gene are MNHEY and SMNVEV (reference sequence).

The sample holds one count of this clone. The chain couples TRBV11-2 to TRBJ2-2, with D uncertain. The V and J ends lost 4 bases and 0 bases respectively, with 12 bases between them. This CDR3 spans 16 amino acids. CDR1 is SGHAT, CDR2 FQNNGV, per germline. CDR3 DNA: TGTGCCAGCAGCTCCCAGACGGGTTCGAACACCGGGGAGCTGTTTTTT. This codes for CASSSQTGSNTGELFF.

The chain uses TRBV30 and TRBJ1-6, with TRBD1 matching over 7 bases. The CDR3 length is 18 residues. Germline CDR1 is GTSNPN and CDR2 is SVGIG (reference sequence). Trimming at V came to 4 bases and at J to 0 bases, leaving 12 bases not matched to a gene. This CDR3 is CAWNKGTVRSSYNSPLHF. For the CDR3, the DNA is TGTGCCTGGAATAAGGGGACAGTAAGGAGCTCCTATAATTCACCCCTCCACTTT.

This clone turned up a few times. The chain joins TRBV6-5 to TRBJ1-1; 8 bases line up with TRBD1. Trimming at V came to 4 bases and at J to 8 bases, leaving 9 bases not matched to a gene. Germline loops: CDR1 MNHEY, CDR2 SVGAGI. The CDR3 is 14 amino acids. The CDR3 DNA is TGTGCCAGCAGTTCACTGACAGGGGCCCCGGAAGCTTTCTTT. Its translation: CASSSLTGAPEAFF.

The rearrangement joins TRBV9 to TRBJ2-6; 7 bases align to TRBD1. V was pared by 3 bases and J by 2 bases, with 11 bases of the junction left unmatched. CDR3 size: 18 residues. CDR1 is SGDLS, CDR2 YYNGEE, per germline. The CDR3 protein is CASSGRDSNPTGANVLTF. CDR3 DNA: TGTGCCAGCAGCGGCCGGGACAGCAATCCAACTGGGGCCAACGTCCTGACTTTC.

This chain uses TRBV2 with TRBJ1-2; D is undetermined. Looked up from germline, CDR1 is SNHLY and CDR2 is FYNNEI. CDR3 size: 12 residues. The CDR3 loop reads CAVNAAVGGYTF. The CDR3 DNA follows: TGTGCAGTTAACGCGGCAGTAGGTGGCTACACCTTC. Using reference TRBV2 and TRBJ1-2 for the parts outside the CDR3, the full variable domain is EPEVTQTPSHQVTQMGQEVILRCVPISNHLYFYWYRQILGQKVEFLVSFYNNEISEKSEIFDDQFSVERPDGSNFTLKIRSTKLEDSAMYFCAVNAAVGGYTFGSGTRLTVV.

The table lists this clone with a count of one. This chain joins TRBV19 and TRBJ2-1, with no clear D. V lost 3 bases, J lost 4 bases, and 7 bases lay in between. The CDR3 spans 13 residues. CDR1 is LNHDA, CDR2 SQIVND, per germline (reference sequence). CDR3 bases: TGTGCCAGTAGTATTGCGGAATACAATGAGCAGTTCTTC. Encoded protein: CASSIAEYNEQFF.

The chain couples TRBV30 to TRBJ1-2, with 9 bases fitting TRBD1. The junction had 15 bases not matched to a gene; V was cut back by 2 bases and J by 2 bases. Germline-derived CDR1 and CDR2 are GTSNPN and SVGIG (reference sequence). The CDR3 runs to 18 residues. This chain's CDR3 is CAWSSPGTGLRLNYGYTF. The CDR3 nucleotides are TGTGCCTGGAGTAGCCCCGGGACAGGGCTTAGGTTGAACTATGGCTACACCTTC.

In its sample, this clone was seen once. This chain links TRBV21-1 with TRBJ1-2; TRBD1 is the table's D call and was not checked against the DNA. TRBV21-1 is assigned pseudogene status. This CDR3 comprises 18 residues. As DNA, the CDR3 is TGTGCCAGCAGTCACCGGTCCAGGGACAGGCGTCTCTACTATGGCTACACCTTC. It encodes CASSHRSRDRRLYYGYTF.

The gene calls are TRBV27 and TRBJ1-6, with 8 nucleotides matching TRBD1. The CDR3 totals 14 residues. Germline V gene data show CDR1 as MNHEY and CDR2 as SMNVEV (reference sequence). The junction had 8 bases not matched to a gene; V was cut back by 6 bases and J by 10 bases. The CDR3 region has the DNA TGTGCCAGCAGGATGGGACAGGATCGATCACCCCTCCACTTT. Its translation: CASRMGQDRSPLHF.

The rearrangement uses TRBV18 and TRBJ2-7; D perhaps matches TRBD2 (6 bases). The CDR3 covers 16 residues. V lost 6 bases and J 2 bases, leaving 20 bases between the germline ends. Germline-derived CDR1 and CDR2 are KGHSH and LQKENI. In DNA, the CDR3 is TGTGCCAGCTCCCCCTTGGGCGGGGACGGAACCTACGAGCAGTACTTC. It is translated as CASSPLGGDGTYEQYF.

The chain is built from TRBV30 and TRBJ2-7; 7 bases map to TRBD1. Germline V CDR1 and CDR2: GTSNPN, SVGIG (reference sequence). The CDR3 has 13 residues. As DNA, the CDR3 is TGTGCGTCTTCCGGGACAGCATCCTACGAGCAGTACTTC. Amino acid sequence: CASSGTASYEQYF.

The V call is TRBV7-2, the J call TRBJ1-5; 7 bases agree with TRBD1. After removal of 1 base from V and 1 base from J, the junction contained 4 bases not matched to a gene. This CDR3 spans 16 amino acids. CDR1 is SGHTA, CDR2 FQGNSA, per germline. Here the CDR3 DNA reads TGTGCCAGCAGCTTAGTGGGGACAGCCAGCAATCAGCCCCAGCATTTT. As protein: CASSLVGTASNQPQHF.

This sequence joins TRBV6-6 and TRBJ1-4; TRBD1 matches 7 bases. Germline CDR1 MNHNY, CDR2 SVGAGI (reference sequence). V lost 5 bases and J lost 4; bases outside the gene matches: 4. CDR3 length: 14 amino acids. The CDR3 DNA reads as TGTGCCAGCAGTCCGACAGGGCTTAATGAAAAACTGTTTTTT. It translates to CASSPTGLNEKLFF.

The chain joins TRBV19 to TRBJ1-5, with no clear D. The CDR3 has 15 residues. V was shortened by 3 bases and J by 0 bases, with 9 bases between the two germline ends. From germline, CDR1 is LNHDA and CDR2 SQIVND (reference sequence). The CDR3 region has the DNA TGTGCCAGTAGTATTGTCGGGTATAGCAATCAGCCCCAGCATTTT. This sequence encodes CASSIVGYSNQPQHF.

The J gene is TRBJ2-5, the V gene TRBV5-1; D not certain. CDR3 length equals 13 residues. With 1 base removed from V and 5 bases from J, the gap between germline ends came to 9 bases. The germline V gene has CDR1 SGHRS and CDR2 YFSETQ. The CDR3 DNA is TGCGCCAGCAGCTTGACCCAACGGGAGACCCAGTACTTC. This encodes CASSLTQRETQYF.

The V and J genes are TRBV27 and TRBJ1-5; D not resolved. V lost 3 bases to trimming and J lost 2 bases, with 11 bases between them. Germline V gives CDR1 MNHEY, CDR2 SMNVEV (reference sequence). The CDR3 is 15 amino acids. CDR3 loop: CASSFGVAGNQPQHF. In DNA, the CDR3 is TGTGCCAGCAGTTTCGGGGTGGCGGGCAATCAGCCCCAGCATTTT.

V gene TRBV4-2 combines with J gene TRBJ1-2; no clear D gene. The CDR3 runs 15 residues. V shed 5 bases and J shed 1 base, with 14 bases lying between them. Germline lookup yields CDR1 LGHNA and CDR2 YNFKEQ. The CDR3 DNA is TGTGCCAGCAGCGCCACGACTTTTGATAACTATGGCTACACCTTC. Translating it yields CASSATTFDNYGYTF.

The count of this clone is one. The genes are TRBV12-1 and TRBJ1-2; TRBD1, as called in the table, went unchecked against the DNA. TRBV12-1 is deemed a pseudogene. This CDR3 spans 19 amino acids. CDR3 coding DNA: TGTGCCAGCAGCTTTGCTCGTTTTACAGGGCCTAGATATTCATATGGCTACACCTTC. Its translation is CASSFARFTGPRYSYGYTF.

The CDR3 loop is CATTSVYEQYF. The CDR3 coding sequence is TGTGCCACCACTAGCGTCTACGAGCAGTACTTC. V and J are TRBV7-9 and TRBJ2-7; 7 bases are shared with TRBD2. CDR3 size: 11 residues. Germline CDR1 is SEHNR and CDR2 is FQNEAQ (reference sequence). V trimming: 10 bases; J trimming: 3 bases; junction bases outside the gene matches: 3. Looking up the rest from reference TRBV7-9 and TRBJ2-7 gives the full variable domain: DTGVSQNPRHKITKRGQNVTFRCDPISEHNRLYWYRQTLGQGPEFLTYFQNEAQLEKSRLLSDRFSAERPKGSFSTLEIQRTEQGDSAMYLCATTSVYEQYFGPGTRLTVT.

The CDR3 DNA follows: TGTGCCTGGATGAGGGCACTAATCAATGAGCAGTTCTTC. It codes for CAWMRALINEQFF. V usage is TRBV30 and J usage is TRBJ2-1; weak D call: TRBD2 (5 bases). The CDR3 covers 13 residues. Germline CDR1 is GTSNPN and CDR2 is SVGIG (reference sequence). With 4 bases removed from V and 6 bases from J, the gap between germline ends came to 13 bases.

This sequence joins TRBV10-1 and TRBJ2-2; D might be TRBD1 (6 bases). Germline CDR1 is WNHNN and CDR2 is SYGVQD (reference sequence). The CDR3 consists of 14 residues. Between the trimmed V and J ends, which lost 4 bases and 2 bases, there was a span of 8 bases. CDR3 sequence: CASSAGVNTGELFF. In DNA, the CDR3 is TGCGCCAGCAGTGCAGGGGTCAACACCGGGGAGCTGTTTTTT.

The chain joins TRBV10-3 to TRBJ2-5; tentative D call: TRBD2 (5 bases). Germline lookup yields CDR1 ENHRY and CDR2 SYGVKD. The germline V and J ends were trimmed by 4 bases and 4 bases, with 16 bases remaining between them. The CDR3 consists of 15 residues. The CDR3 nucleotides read TGTGCCATCAGTGCTCTTCGGGGTACGGGAGAGACCCAGTACTTC. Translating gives CAISALRGTGETQYF.

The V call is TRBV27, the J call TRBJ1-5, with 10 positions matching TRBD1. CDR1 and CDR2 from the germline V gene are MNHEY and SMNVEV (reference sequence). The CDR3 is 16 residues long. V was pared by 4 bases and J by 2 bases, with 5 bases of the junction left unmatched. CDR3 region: CASSSSGTGGNQPQHF. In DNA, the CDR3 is TGTGCCAGCAGTTCATCCGGGACAGGGGGCAATCAGCCCCAGCATTTT.

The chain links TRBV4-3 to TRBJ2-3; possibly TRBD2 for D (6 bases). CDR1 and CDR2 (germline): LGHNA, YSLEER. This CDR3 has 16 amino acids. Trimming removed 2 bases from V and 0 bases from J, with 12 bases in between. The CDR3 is CASSQRGGASTDTQYF. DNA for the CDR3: TGCGCCAGCAGCCAACGCGGAGGGGCAAGCACAGATACGCAGTATTTT.

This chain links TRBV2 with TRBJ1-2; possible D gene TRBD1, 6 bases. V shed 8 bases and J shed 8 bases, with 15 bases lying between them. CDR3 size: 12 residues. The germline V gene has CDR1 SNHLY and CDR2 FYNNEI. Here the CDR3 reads CASSGQVDGYTF. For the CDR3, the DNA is TGTGCCAGCTCGGGACAAGTTGACGGCTACACCTTC.

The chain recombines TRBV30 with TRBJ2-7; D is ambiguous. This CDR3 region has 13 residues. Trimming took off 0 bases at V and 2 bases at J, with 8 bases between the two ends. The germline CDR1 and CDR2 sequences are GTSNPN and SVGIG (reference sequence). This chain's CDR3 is CAWSVLSTYEQYF. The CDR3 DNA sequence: TGTGCCTGGAGTGTACTGAGTACCTACGAGCAGTACTTC.